One sample yielded the 25 T cell receptor beta chains listed below, sequenced in a study of blood T cell repertoires in COVID-19. Libraries were prepared by immunoSEQ multiplex PCR; TCRdb keeps only in-frame clonotypes and omits some of them. The repertoire holds roughly 200,000 clones, over 75% seen once, with approximately 18% in the top ten. The sample taken for sequencing was peripheral blood. Receptors originate from a person aged 65 to 85 with COVID-19, enrolled during active disease.

The rearrangement links TRBV3-1 (or the pseudogene TRBV3-2) to TRBJ2-5; TRBD2 might be the D (5 bases). Germline CDR1 LGHDT, CDR2 YNNKEL (reference sequence). The CDR3 loop spans 14 amino acids. V was trimmed by 4 bases and J by 2 bases, leaving 11 bases between them. CDR3 coding DNA: TGTGCCAGCAGCCCCACGGACTTACAAGAGACCCAGTACTTC. Its protein is CASSPTDLQETQYF.

This rearrangement joins TRBV3-1 (or the pseudogene TRBV3-2) to TRBJ2-7; D is unclear. The germline CDR1 and CDR2 sequences are LGHDT and YNNKEL (reference sequence). This CDR3 has 10 amino acids. V was cut by 8 bases and J by 2 bases, with 4 bases left in between. Here the CDR3 reads CASLPYEQYF. CDR3 coding DNA: TGTGCCAGCCTTCCCTACGAGCAGTACTTC.

The CDR3 sequence: CASSAARTGGGNEQFF. DNA of the CDR3: TGTGCCAGCAGCGCAGCTCGGACAGGGGGTGGCAATGAGCAGTTCTTC. The rearrangement joins TRBV5-4 to TRBJ2-1; 10 bases are a match to TRBD1. The CDR3 is made up of 16 amino acids. V was clipped by 4 bases and J by 6 bases; unmatched bases: 10. From germline, CDR1 is SGHNT and CDR2 YYREEE (reference sequence).

The chain has TRBV29-1 and TRBJ2-5; no reliable D call. The CDR3 has 16 amino acids. V was pared by 6 bases and J by 2 bases, with 22 bases between. In germline, CDR1 is SQVTM, CDR2 ANQGSEA. The CDR3 region has the DNA TGCAGCGTCGACGGAAATAGCCAGTTCTCGCAAGAGACCCAGTACTTC. This gives the protein CSVDGNSQFSQETQYF.

The V and J genes are TRBV5-1 and TRBJ1-6; maybe TRBD1 (5 bases). Germline assignment: CDR1 SGHRS and CDR2 YFSETQ. The CDR3 totals 15 residues. Trimming stripped 4 bases from V and 7 bases from J, with 15 bases between. Written as DNA, the CDR3 is TGCGCCAGCAGCGGCGGGACTCCTGAGAATTCACCCCTCCACTTT. Its protein is CASSGGTPENSPLHF.

The chain employs TRBV7-9 and TRBJ1-1; no clear D. The ends were cut back, 5 bases at V and 5 bases at J, with 15 bases in the middle. There are 14 residues in the CDR3. The germline V gene encodes CDR1 SEHNR and CDR2 FQNEAQ (reference sequence). The CDR3 DNA reads as TGTGCCAGCAGCCCGACTGGGTTTGGGACTGAAGCTTTCTTT. Its translation: CASSPTGFGTEAFF.

The rearrangement uses TRBV10-3 and TRBJ2-4; 7 bases line up with TRBD2. CDR1 is ENHRY and CDR2 is SYGVKD in the germline V gene. The CDR3 is 14 amino acids. The V and J ends lost 3 bases and 8 bases, in that order; junction bases with no gene match: 7. This chain's CDR3 is CAISDGPGGDIQYF. In nucleotides, the CDR3 is TGTGCCATCAGTGACGGACCGGGGGGAGACATTCAGTACTTC.

This chain links TRBV7-9 with TRBJ1-4; a possible D gene is TRBD1 (6 bases). Germline assignment: CDR1 SEHNR and CDR2 FQNEAQ (reference sequence). The CDR3 sequence is 15 residues long. The V and J ends lost 5 bases and 4 bases respectively, with 14 bases between them. CDR3 nucleotides: TGTGCCAGCAGCCCCCCATGGGACAATAATGAAAAACTGTTTTTT. Protein sequence: CASSPPWDNNEKLFF.

The chain employs TRBV3-1 (or the pseudogene TRBV3-2) and TRBJ2-7; D not resolved. The CDR3 totals 14 residues. Trimming left V 1 base short and J 7 bases short, with 14 bases between. CDR1 is LGHDT and CDR2 is YNNKEL in the germline V gene (reference sequence). The chain's CDR3 is CASSQGYREMEQYF. The CDR3 nucleotides are TGTGCCAGCAGCCAAGGTTACAGAGAGATGGAGCAGTACTTC.

This chain connects TRBV5-1 to TRBJ1-2; 11 bases align to TRBD1. The V segment lost 0 bases and the J segment 2 bases; nucleotides outside the gene matches: 6. This CDR3 spans 17 amino acids. CDR1 is SGHRS and CDR2 is YFSETQ in the germline V gene. CDR3: CASSLVGQGATNYGYTF. The CDR3 region has the DNA TGCGCCAGCAGCTTGGTTGGACAGGGGGCGACGAACTATGGCTACACCTTC.

V is TRBV4-1 and J is TRBJ2-1; the D is unclear. Looked up from germline, CDR1 is MGHRA and CDR2 is YSYEKL. CDR3 length: 13 residues. Trimming left V 3 bases short and J 8 bases short, with 11 bases between. The CDR3 nucleotides read TGCGCCAGCAGCCAGAAGACTGGGTATGAGCAGTTCTTC. Translating it yields CASSQKTGYEQFF.

The rearrangement uses TRBV6-5 and TRBJ2-7; D possibly corresponds to TRBD1 (6 bases). With 5 bases removed from V and 4 bases from J, the gap between germline ends came to 12 bases. The CDR3 sequence is 13 residues long. The germline V gene has CDR1 MNHEY and CDR2 SVGAGI. Written as DNA, the CDR3 is TGTGCCAGCAGTATCAACAGGGTTTACGAGCAGTACTTC. It codes for CASSINRVYEQYF.

This chain links TRBV3-1 (or the pseudogene TRBV3-2) with TRBJ1-1; the match to TRBD1 covers 7 bases. The CDR3 spans 11 residues. Germline loops: CDR1 LGHDT, CDR2 YNNKEL (reference sequence). The J segment lost 7 bases and the V segment lost 5 bases, leaving 1 base of the junction unmatched. The CDR3 nucleotides read TGTGCCAGCAGCGGACAGGTTGAAGCTTTCTTT. It specifies CASSGQVEAFF.

The chain uses TRBV7-2 and TRBJ2-7, with 8 positions matching TRBD2. The V gene's germline CDR1 is SGHTA and CDR2 FQGNSA. V dropped 5 bases and J dropped 1; count of bases not matched to a gene: 4. The CDR3 spans 14 residues. The CDR3 DNA is TGTGCCAGCAGCCCCTTAGCGGGATCCTACGAGCAGTACTTC. It codes for CASSPLAGSYEQYF. Looking up the rest from reference TRBV7-2 and TRBJ2-7 gives the full variable domain: GAGVSQSPSNKVTEKGKDVELRCDPISGHTALYWYRQSLGQGLEFLIYFQGNSAPDKSGLPSDRFSAERTGGSVSTLTIQRTQQEDSAVYLCASSPLAGSYEQYFGPGTRLTVT.

V gene TRBV7-2 combines with J gene TRBJ2-1; no reliable D call. Germline loops: CDR1 SGHTA, CDR2 FQGNSA. The V end was cut by 1 base, the J end by 10 bases, with 11 bases between. The CDR3 is made up of 13 amino acids. CDR3 bases: TGTGCCAGCAGCTTAGGGTTGCGCAGGGAGCAGTTCTTC. It yields the protein CASSLGLRREQFF.

The V and J genes are TRBV28 and TRBJ2-1; TRBD2 matches at 7 bases. Looked up from germline, CDR1 is MDHEN and CDR2 is SYDVKM. After removal of 7 bases from V and 9 bases from J, the junction contained 12 bases not matched to a gene. CDR3 length: 14 amino acids. CDR3 sequence reads: CASTPGGGIGEQFF. For the CDR3, the DNA is TGTGCCAGCACCCCGGGGGGAGGGATCGGTGAGCAGTTCTTC.

The sample holds one count of this clone. The genes are TRBV11-3 and TRBJ2-3; 8 nucleotides match TRBD2. Germline-derived CDR1 and CDR2 are SGHNT and YENEEA. The junction had 10 bases not matched to a gene; V was cut back by 5 bases and J by 6 bases. The CDR3 consists of 15 residues. The CDR3 loop reads CASSPGGAGSDTQYF. CDR3 nucleotides: TGTGCCAGCAGCCCGGGGGGGGCAGGGTCCGATACGCAGTATTTT.

CDR3 in amino acids: CASSLVGQGDGYTF. For the CDR3, the DNA is TGTGCCAGCAGCTTAGTGGGACAGGGGGATGGCTACACCTTC. The chain links TRBV11-2 to TRBJ1-2; TRBD1 matches at 11 bases. V lost 1 base and J lost 6; bases outside the gene matches: 1. Per germline, CDR1 SGHAT and CDR2 FQNNGV. The CDR3 is made up of 14 amino acids.

The CDR3 nucleotides read TGTGCCAGCAACGCGACAAAGGCCCCTCTCTACGAGCAGTACTTC. Amino acid sequence: CASNATKAPLYEQYF. The V and J genes are TRBV21-1 and TRBJ2-7; the D call of TRBD1 is as the table states it, not checked on the DNA. TRBV21-1 is designated a pseudogene. This CDR3 spans 15 amino acids.

The CDR3 loop is CASSHRQGAKETQYF. The DNA of the CDR3 is TGTGCCAGCAGCCACAGACAGGGGGCGAAAGAGACCCAGTACTTC. The chain couples TRBV7-9 to TRBJ2-5; 10 bases match TRBD1. The CDR3 sequence is 15 residues long. CDR1 is SEHNR and CDR2 is FQNEAQ in the germline V gene (reference sequence). The V gene end was trimmed by 5 bases and the J gene end by 3 bases; junction bases not matched to a gene: 6.

V and J are TRBV3-1 (or the pseudogene TRBV3-2) and TRBJ1-2, with D perhaps matching TRBD1 (6 bases). The CDR3 extends over 15 amino acids. The V gene lost 1 base and the J gene lost 7 bases, with 16 bases spanning the gap. CDR1 is LGHDT, CDR2 YNNKEL, per germline (reference sequence). The CDR3 loop is CASSQGTETYGGYTF. The CDR3 DNA is TGTGCCAGCAGCCAAGGGACAGAAACTTATGGTGGCTACACCTTC.

The chain has TRBV7-3 and TRBJ2-2; a weak D match, TRBD2 (6 bases). V was pared by 5 bases and J by 3 bases, with 13 bases between. This CDR3 is 15 amino acids long. Germline V gene data show CDR1 as SGHTA and CDR2 as FQGTGA. CDR3 bases: TGTGCCAGCAGCCGTAGACTAGACCACACCGGGGAGCTGTTTTTT. This codes for CASSRRLDHTGELFF.

This chain joins TRBV19 and TRBJ2-7; D may be TRBD1 (6 bases). This CDR3 contains 13 residues. V was clipped by 8 bases and J by 0 bases, with 11 bases between them. CDR1 and CDR2 from the germline V gene are LNHDA and SQIVND (reference sequence). In DNA form, the CDR3 reads TGTGCCAGTCGATTACAGGGCTCCTACGAGCAGTACTTC. Translating gives CASRLQGSYEQYF.

This rearrangement joins TRBV19 to TRBJ1-3, with a weak D call TRBD1 (6 bases). The CDR3 loop spans 16 amino acids. Per germline, CDR1 LNHDA and CDR2 SQIVND (reference sequence). V was clipped by 4 bases and J by 0 bases, with 13 bases between them. The DNA of the CDR3 is TGTGCCAGTAGTACCCGGGACATACGCTCTGGAAACACCATATATTTT. It encodes CASSTRDIRSGNTIYF.

The V call is TRBV5-1, the J call TRBJ2-1, with 8 positions matching TRBD2. The CDR3 covers 18 residues. Per the germline V gene, CDR1 is SGHRS and CDR2 is YFSETQ. Trimming cost V 4 bases and J 6 bases; bases outside gene matches: 18. CDR3 protein: CASSPQISGPGGFNEQFF. CDR3 DNA: TGCGCCAGCAGCCCTCAAATCTCGGGGCCGGGAGGGTTCAATGAGCAGTTCTTC. The entire variable domain, with the rest obtained from reference TRBV5-1 and TRBJ2-1, is as follows: KAGVTQTPRYLIKTRGQQVTLSCSPISGHRSVSWYQQTPGQGLQFLFEYFSETQRNKGNFPGRFSGRQFSNSRSEMNVSTLELGDSALYLCASSPQISGPGGFNEQFFGPGTRLTVL.